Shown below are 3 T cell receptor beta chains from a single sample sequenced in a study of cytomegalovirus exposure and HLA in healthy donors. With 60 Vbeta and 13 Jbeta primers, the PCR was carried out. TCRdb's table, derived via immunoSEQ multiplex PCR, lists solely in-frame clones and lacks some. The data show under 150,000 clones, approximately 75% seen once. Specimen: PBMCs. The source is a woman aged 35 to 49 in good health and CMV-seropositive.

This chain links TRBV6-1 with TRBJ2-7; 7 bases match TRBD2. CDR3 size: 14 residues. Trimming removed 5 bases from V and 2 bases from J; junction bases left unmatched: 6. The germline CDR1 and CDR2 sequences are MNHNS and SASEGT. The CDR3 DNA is TGTGCCAGCAGTTTCGCAGGGACTACCTACGAGCAGTACTTC. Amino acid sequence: CASSFAGTTYEQYF.

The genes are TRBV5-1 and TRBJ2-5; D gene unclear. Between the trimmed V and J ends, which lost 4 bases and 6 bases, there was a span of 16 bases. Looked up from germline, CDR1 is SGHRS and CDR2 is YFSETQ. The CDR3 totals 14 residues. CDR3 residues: CASSLTAASKTQYF. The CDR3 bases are TGCGCCAGCAGCCTCACTGCCGCCTCTAAGACCCAGTACTTC. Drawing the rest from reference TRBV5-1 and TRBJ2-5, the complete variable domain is KAGVTQTPRYLIKTRGQQVTLSCSPISGHRSVSWYQQTPGQGLQFLFEYFSETQRNKGNFPGRFSGRQFSNSRSEMNVSTLELGDSALYLCASSLTAASKTQYFGPGTRLLVL.

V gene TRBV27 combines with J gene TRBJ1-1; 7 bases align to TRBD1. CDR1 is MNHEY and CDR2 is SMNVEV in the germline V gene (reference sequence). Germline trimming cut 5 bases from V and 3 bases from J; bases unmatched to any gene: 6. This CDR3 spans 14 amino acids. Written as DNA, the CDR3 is TGTGCCAGCAGTCCCAGGGGGACGGACACTGAAGCTTTCTTT. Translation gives CASSPRGTDTEAFF.